The following is a T cell receptor beta chain sequence with its context. This sample is part of a study of blood T cell repertoires in COVID-19. Clones were read by immunoSEQ multiplex PCR, and TCRdb kept only the in-frame ones, dropping some. This sample carries approximately 120,000 clones, approximately 80% of them seen once, and the ten largest clones take 6.5% to 8%. From germline, CDR1 is SGHDN and CDR2 FVKESK. The germline V and J ends were trimmed by 6 bases and 5 bases, with 16 bases remaining between them. This CDR3 is 15 amino acids long. Sequencing was done on a sample of peripheral blood. This TCR derives from a woman in her forties or fifties with acute or convalescent COVID-19. This chain uses TRBV14 with TRBJ1-4, with a weak D call TRBD1 (5 bases). The DNA for the CDR3 is TGTGCCAGCAGTCCTGGGGCAGTTCCGAATGAAAAACTGTTTTTT. This sequence encodes CASSPGAVPNEKLFF.